Listed here are 8 T cell receptor beta chains from one sample, sequenced in a study of control samples from healthy donors and cancer patients. Repertoires were generated with immunoSEQ multiplex PCR, while TCRdb's copy carries only in-frame clones and drops some. This table has approximately 86,000 clones, roughly 84% appearing once. The source material was blood. These receptors all stem from a woman aged 35 to 49 in good health.

This clone appeared a single time. J is TRBJ1-4 and V is TRBV7-2; 9 nucleotides align to TRBD1. V dropped 5 bases and J dropped 7; count of bases not matched to a gene: 5. Germline V CDR1 and CDR2: SGHTA, FQGNSA. CDR3 length: 14 residues. This CDR3 is CASSKDRGSEKLFF. In nucleotides, the CDR3 is TGTGCCAGCAGCAAGGACAGGGGTAGTGAAAAACTGTTTTTT. Together with reference TRBV7-2 and TRBJ1-4, the CDR3 gives the full variable domain: GAGVSQSPSNKVTEKGKDVELRCDPISGHTALYWYRQSLGQGLEFLIYFQGNSAPDKSGLPSDRFSAERTGGSVSTLTIQRTQQEDSAVYLCASSKDRGSEKLFFGSGTQLSVL.

V gene TRBV7-2 combines with J gene TRBJ2-7; no clear D. This CDR3 comprises 14 residues. Germline lookup yields CDR1 SGHTA and CDR2 FQGNSA. Trimming shortened V by 6 bases and J by 2 bases, and 14 bases separated the two germline ends. The CDR3 here is CASSSTPTAYEQYF. The CDR3 nucleotides read TGTGCCAGCAGTTCGACCCCGACCGCCTACGAGCAGTACTTC.

Written as DNA, the CDR3 is TGTGCCACCAGCAGAGACCAGGGGGCTGGGTACACCGGGGAGCTGTTTTTT. Translation: CATSRDQGAGYTGELFF. This chain links TRBV15 with TRBJ2-2, with 8 bases that match TRBD1. CDR3 length: 17 residues. The V gene end was trimmed by 0 bases and the J gene end by 3 bases; junction bases not matched to a gene: 6. CDR1 is LNHNV and CDR2 is YYDKDF in the germline V gene (reference sequence). The full variable domain, rest sourced from reference TRBV15 and TRBJ2-2, is DAMVIQNPRYQVTQFGKPVTLSCSQTLNHNVMYWYQQKSSQAPKLLFHYYDKDFNNEADTPDNFQSRRPNTSFCFLDIRSPGLGDTAMYLCATSRDQGAGYTGELFFGEGSRLTVL.

This clone was seen more than once but under ten times. The rearrangement uses TRBV4-2 and TRBJ2-3, with TRBD2 matching over 7 bases. This CDR3 is built from 15 residues. With 0 bases clipped from V and 5 bases from J, the junction kept 5 bases outside the gene matches. Germline assignment: CDR1 LGHNA and CDR2 YNFKEQ. The CDR3 bases are TGTGCCAGCAGCCAAGAGATGGCGGGGGTAGATACGCAGTATTTT. This gives the protein CASSQEMAGVDTQYF.

The chain has TRBV30 and TRBJ2-3; D not certain. Germline V gene sequence: CDR1 GTSNPN, CDR2 SVGIG (reference sequence). The CDR3 length is 15 residues. V was trimmed by 0 bases and J by 0 bases, leaving 10 bases between them. CDR3 in amino acids: CAWSVSLHSTDTQYF. In nucleotides, the CDR3 is TGTGCCTGGAGTGTTTCGCTCCATAGCACAGATACGCAGTATTTT.

The V and J genes are TRBV7-2 and TRBJ1-1; no reliable D call. The CDR3 is 12 residues long. Germline CDR1 is SGHTA and CDR2 is FQGNSA. Trimming took 3 bases from V and 11 from J, leaving 13 bases between them. In DNA, the CDR3 is TGTGCCAGCAGCTTCCGAACAGCGATCGCTTTCTTT. Encoded protein: CASSFRTAIAFF.

This clone was recorded once. V and J are TRBV7-6 and TRBJ2-1, with TRBD2 matching 9 bases. CDR1 and CDR2 (germline): SGHVS, FNYEAQ. Trimming at V came to 6 bases and at J to 10 bases, leaving 16 bases not matched to a gene. This CDR3 has 16 residues. CDR3 sequence reads: CASSPSGAGGHGEQFF. CDR3 nucleotides: TGTGCCAGCAGTCCTTCGGGAGCGGGGGGACACGGGGAGCAGTTCTTC.

The V gene is TRBV19, the J gene TRBJ1-1; weak D call: TRBD1 (5 bases). The V end lost 3 bases, the J end lost 2 bases, and 19 bases lay between the germline ends. The CDR3 spans 17 residues. Germline CDR1 and CDR2: LNHDA and SQIVND (reference sequence). The CDR3 loop reads CASSMPSPGQINTEAFF. The CDR3 nucleotides are TGTGCCAGTAGTATGCCCTCCCCGGGGCAGATTAACACTGAAGCTTTCTTT.